There are a few counts of the clone carrying this T cell receptor beta chain. As yet, its antigen is unknown. The data stem from a study of beta chain features in type 1 diabetes. Whole-study context: The study found patients and healthy donors alike in age, gender and cell yields.

Expressed TCRB transcripts were sequenced because the entire RNA isolate underwent reverse transcription. The protocol was immunoSEQ multiplex PCR, while the TCRdb copy is restricted to in-frame clones and leaves out a portion. The sample lists 150,000 to 200,000 clones, approximately 9.9% occurring once. Study outcomes and limitations: In cDNA sequencing, cells with high TCR expression could be over-represented. Shorter TCRB CDR3s, moderately but significantly so, were found in Type 1 diabetes patients in all four CD4+ subsets.

V lost 7 bases and J lost 3; bases outside the gene matches: 9. Germline V CDR1 and CDR2: SQVTM, ANQGSEA. The CDR3 has 14 amino acids. This TCR was sampled from a woman aged 18-35 years in good health. The chain has TRBV29-1 and TRBJ1-1, with 9 bases aligning to TRBD1. Sequences were obtained from central memory CD4+ T cells from blood. The chain's CDR3 is CSAGGQGVDTEAFF. The CDR3 coding sequence is TGCAGCGCTGGGGGACAGGGCGTCGACACTGAAGCTTTCTTT.